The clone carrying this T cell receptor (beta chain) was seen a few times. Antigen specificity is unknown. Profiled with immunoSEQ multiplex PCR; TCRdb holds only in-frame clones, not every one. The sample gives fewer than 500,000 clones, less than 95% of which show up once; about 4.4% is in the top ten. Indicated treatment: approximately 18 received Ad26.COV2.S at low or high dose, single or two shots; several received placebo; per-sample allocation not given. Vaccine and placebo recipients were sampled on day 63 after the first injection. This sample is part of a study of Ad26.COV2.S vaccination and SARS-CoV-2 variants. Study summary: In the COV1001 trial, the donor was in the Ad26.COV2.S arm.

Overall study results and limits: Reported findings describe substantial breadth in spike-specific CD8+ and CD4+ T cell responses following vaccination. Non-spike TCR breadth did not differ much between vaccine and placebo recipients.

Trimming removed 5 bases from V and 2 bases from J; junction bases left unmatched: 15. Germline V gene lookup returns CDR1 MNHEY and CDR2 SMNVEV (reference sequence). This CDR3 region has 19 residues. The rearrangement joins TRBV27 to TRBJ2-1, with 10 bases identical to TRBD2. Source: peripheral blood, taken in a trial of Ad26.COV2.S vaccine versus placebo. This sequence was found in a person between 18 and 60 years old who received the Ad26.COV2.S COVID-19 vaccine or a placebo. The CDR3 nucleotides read TGTGCCAGCAGTATTTACAGGGAGGCTAGCGGGAGAACCTACAATGAGCAGTTCTTC. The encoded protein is CASSIYREASGRTYNEQFF.